These 2 T cell receptor beta chains originate from one sample sequenced in a study of PD-1 blockade in classical Hodgkin lymphoma. Clones were sequenced by immunoSEQ multiplex PCR, and TCRdb holds only the in-frame ones, with some missing. This sample has around 100,000 clones, with approximately 90% found just once. All trial patients relapsed after autologous stem cell transplantation. The sequenced sample was peripheral blood mononuclear cells (PBMCs), obtained before the second cycle of nivolumab. The origin of the receptors is a human donor with classical Hodgkin lymphoma.

V gene TRBV6-1 combines with J gene TRBJ2-1; no reliable D call. The CDR3 has 13 amino acids. V lost 2 bases and J lost 6, with 8 bases in between. Germline CDR1 and CDR2: MNHNS and SASEGT. The DNA of the CDR3 is TGTGCCAGCAGTGAATCGGTTGGCAATGAGCAGTTCTTC. Translated, it gives CASSESVGNEQFF.

The CDR3 loop reads CASSLLANEKLFF. Written as DNA, the CDR3 is TGTGCCAGCAGTTTATTGGCTAATGAAAAACTGTTTTTT. J is TRBJ1-4 and V is TRBV27; D call uncertain. CDR1 is MNHEY and CDR2 is SMNVEV in the germline V gene (reference sequence). The CDR3 extends over 13 amino acids. The V gene lost 1 base and the J gene lost 3 bases, with 3 bases spanning the gap.